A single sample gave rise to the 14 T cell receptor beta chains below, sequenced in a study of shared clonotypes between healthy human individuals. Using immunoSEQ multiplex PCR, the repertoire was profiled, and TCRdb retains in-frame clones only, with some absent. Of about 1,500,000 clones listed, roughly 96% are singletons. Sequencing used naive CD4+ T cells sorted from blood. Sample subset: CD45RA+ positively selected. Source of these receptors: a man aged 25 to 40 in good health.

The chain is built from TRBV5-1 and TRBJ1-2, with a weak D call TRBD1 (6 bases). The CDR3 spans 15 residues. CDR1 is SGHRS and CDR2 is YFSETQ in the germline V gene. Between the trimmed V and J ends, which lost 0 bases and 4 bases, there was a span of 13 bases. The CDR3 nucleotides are TGCGCCAGCAGCTTGGGACGGGGGGCGTTCTATGGCTACACCTTC. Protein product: CASSLGRGAFYGYTF.

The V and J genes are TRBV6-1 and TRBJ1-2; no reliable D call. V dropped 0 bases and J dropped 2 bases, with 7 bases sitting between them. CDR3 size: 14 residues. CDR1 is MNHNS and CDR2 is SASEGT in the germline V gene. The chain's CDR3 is CASSEAAGNYGYTF. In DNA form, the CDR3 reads TGTGCCAGCAGTGAAGCTGCCGGCAACTATGGCTACACCTTC.

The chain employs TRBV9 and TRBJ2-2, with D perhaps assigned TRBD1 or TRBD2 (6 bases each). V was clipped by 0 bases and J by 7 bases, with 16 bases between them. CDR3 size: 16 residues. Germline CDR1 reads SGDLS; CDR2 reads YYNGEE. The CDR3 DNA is TGTGCCAGCAGCGTAGCCGCCTGGGGGGCCGGCGGGGAGCTGTTTTTT. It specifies CASSVAAWGAGGELFF.

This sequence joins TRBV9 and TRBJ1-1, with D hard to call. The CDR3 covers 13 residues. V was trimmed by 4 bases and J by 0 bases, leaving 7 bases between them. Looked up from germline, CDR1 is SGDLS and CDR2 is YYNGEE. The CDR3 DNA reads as TGTGCCAGCAGCCCCGGACTGAACACTGAAGCTTTCTTT. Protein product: CASSPGLNTEAFF.

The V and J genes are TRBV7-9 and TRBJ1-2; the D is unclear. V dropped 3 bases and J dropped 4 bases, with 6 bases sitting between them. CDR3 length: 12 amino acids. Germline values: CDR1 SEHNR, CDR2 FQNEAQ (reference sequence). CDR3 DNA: TGTGCCAGCAGCTTTGACACCTATGGCTACACCTTC. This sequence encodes CASSFDTYGYTF.

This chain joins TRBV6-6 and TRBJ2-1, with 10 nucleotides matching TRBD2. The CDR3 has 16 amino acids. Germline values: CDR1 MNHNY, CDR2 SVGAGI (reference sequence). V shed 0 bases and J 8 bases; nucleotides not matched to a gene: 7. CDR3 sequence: CASSYSNLAGVHEQFF. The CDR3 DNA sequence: TGTGCCAGCAGTTACTCGAACCTAGCGGGAGTCCATGAGCAGTTCTTC.

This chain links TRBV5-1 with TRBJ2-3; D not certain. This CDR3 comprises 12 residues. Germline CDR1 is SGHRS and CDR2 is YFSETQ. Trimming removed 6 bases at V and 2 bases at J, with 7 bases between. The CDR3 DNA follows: TGCGCCAGCACGGGCAACACAGATACGCAGTATTTT. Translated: CASTGNTDTQYF.

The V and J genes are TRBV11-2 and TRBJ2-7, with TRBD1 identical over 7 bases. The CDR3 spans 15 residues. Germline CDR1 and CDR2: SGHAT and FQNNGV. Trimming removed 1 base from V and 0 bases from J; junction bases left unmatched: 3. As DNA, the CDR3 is TGTGCCAGCAGCTTAGTACAGGGGTTCTCCTACGAGCAGTACTTC. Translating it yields CASSLVQGFSYEQYF.

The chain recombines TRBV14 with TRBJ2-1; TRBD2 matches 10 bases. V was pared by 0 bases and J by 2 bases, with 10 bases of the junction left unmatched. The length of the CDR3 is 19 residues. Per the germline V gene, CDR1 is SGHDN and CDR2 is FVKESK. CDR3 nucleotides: TGTGCCAGCAGCCAAGAGACGGCTGCTGGACTAGCGGCCTACAATGAGCAGTTCTTC. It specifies CASSQETAAGLAAYNEQFF.

CDR3 region: CASSFGLAGEKYF. In nucleotides, the CDR3 is TGTGCCAGCAGTTTCGGACTAGCGGGAGAAAAGTACTTC. V gene TRBV28 combines with J gene TRBJ2-7; 13 nucleotides align to TRBD2. This CDR3 comprises 13 residues. Germline-derived CDR1 and CDR2 are MDHEN and SYDVKM. Trimming removed 3 bases from V and 11 bases from J; junction bases left unmatched: 4.

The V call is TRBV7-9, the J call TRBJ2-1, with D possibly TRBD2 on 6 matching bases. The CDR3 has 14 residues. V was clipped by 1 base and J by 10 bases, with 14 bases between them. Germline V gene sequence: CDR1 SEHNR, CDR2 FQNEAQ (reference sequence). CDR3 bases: TGTGCCAGCAGCTTAGTCGGTTCTGCGGGGGAGCAGTTCTTC. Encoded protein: CASSLVGSAGEQFF.

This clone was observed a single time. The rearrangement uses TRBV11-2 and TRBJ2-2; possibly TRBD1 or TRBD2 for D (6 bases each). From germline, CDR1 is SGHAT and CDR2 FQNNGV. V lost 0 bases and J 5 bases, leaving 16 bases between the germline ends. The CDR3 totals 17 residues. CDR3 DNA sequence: TGTGCCAGCAGCTTAGATCGGGCGCAGGGGAGGACCGGGGAGCTGTTTTTT. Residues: CASSLDRAQGRTGELFF.

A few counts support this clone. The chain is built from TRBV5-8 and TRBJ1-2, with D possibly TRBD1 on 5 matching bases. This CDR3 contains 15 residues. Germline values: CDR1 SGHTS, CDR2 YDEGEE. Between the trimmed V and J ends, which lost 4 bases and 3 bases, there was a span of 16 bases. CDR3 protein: CASSHRAKGDYGYTF. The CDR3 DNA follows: TGTGCCAGCAGCCACCGGGCCAAAGGGGACTATGGCTACACCTTC.

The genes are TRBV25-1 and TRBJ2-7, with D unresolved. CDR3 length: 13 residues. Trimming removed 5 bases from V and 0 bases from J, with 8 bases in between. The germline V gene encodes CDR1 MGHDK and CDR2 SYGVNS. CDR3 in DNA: TGTGCCAGCAGTTTATCCTCCTCCTACGAGCAGTACTTC. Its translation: CASSLSSSYEQYF.